A selection of T cell receptor beta chains follows, all from one sample in a study of vaccination effects on CD4 cells after COVID-19. Assay: immunoSEQ multiplex PCR; the TCRdb copy retains only in-frame clones and omits some. The top ten clones hold 3% to 4% of a sample with tens of thousands of clones, about 76% of them seen once. These TCRs' antigens remain unknown. This sample comprised CD4+ T cells from PBMCs cultured with SARS-CoV-2 spike peptides, obtained before COVID-19 vaccination. The receptor source for this set is a human donor who received a COVID-19 vaccine. CDR3s include the opening cysteine and the closing phenylalanine or tryptophan. A clone size is listed for some rows: how often the clone was seen (once, few, many), or a class if it is expanded.

clone_size,j_call,v_call,cdr3_aa
NA,TRBJ1-5,TRBV4-1,CASSPPTGGSNQPQHF
NA,TRBJ2-3,TRBV5-1,CASSRNVRSGPITDTQYF
NA,TRBJ2-7,TRBV5-3,CARSLDPAEFYEQYF
few,TRBJ1-1,TRBV3-1/TRBV3-2,CASSQIPENTEAFF
NA,TRBJ2-6,TRBV10-1,CASSPIRQGHSGANVLTF
NA,TRBJ2-3,TRBV29-1,CSVSDGGSTDTQYF
NA,TRBJ1-1,TRBV11-2,CASSLTGGRTEAFF
NA,TRBJ2-5,TRBV10-2,CATRGSGRSQETQYF
few,TRBJ2-5,TRBV5-1,CASSLNGEGETQYF
NA,TRBJ1-2,TRBV4-1,CASSQETGDYGYTF
NA,TRBJ2-2,TRBV10-3,CAISALPPGLAGGTNTGELFF
NA,TRBJ1-3,TRBV4-1,CASSQGGRGRSTGNTIYF